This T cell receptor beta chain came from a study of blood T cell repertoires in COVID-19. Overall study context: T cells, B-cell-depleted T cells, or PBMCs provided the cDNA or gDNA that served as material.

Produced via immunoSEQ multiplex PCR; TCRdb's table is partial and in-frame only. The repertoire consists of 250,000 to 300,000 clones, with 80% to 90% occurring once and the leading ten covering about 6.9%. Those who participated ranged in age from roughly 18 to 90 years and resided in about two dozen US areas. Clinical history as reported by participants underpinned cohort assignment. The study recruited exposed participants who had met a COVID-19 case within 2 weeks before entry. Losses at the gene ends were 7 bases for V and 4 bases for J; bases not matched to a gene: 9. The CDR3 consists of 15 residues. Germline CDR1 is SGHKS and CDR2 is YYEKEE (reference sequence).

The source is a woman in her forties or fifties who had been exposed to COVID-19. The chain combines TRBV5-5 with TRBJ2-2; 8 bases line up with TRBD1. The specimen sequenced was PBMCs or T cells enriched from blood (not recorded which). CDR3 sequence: CASGARGRVTGELFF. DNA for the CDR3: TGTGCCAGCGGGGCCAGGGGGCGCGTCACCGGGGAGCTGTTTTTT. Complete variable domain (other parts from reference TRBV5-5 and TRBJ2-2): DAGVTQSPTHLIKTRGQQVTLRCSPISGHKSVSWYQQVLGQGPQFIFQYYEKEERGRGNFPDRFSARQFPNYSSELNVNALLLGDSALYLCASGARGRVTGELFFGEGSRLTVL.